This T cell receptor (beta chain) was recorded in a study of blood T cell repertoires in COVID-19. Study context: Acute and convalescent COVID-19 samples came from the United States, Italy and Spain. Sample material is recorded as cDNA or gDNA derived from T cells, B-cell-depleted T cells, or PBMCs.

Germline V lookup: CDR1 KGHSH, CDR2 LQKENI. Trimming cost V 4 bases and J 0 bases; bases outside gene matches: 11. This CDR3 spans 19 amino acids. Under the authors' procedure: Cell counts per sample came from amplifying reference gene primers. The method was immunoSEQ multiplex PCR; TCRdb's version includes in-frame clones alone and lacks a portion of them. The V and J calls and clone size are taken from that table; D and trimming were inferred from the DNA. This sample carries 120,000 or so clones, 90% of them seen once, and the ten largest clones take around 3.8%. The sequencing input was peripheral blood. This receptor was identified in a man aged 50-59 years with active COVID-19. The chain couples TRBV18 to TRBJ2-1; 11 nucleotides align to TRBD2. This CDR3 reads CASSRGLAGGTSSYNEQFF. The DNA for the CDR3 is TGTGCCAGCTCACGGGGTCTAGCGGGAGGCACGAGCTCCTACAATGAGCAGTTCTTC.